The 5 T cell receptor beta chains in this list originate from one sample, sequenced in a study of blood T cell repertoires in COVID-19. Sequencing was performed with immunoSEQ multiplex PCR; in TCRdb, only in-frame clones are kept and a portion is missing. This table has 150,000 or so clones, approximately 82% appearing once. The sequenced material came from PBMCs or T cells enriched from blood (not recorded which). All receptors derive from a woman in her forties or fifties in a cohort exposed to, infected with or recovered from COVID-19 (not recorded which).

This sequence joins TRBV19 and TRBJ1-2; D unclear. CDR1 and CDR2 (germline): LNHDA, SQIVND (reference sequence). The CDR3 loop spans 15 amino acids. With 3 bases removed from V and 2 bases from J, the gap between germline ends came to 13 bases. The CDR3 region has the DNA TGTGCCAGTAGTATTATCGGTGCAAACAACTATGGCTACACCTTC. Amino acid sequence: CASSIIGANNYGYTF.

The genes are TRBV28 and TRBJ1-4; D may be TRBD1 (5 bases). In germline, CDR1 is MDHEN, CDR2 SYDVKM. The CDR3 extends over 18 amino acids. With 3 bases removed from V and 0 bases from J, the gap between germline ends came to 17 bases. DNA of the CDR3: TGTGCCAGCAGTTTGGGTGGAGGGGTCATTTCAACTAATGAAAAACTGTTTTTT. Translated, it gives CASSLGGGVISTNEKLFF.

The DNA of the CDR3 is TGTGCCAGCAGCTCGGGACTAGCGGGAGTCGGGGTGGGGGAGCTGTTTTTT. The encoded protein is CASSSGLAGVGVGELFF. The rearrangement links TRBV7-2 to TRBJ2-2; 14 nucleotides match TRBD2. The CDR3 runs to 17 residues. V was clipped by 4 bases and J by 8 bases; unmatched bases: 9. Per germline, CDR1 SGHTA and CDR2 FQGNSA.

This clone was detected once. This chain uses TRBV28 with TRBJ2-7; 7 nucleotides agree with TRBD2. With V trimmed by 7 bases and J by 3 bases, 9 bases remained unmatched. Germline V gene lookup returns CDR1 MDHEN and CDR2 SYDVKM. This CDR3 has 14 residues. The CDR3 region is CASTVAGEGYEQYF. The DNA of the CDR3 is TGTGCCAGCACTGTGGCGGGGGAGGGCTACGAGCAGTACTTC.

This clone was detected once. The chain employs TRBV27 and TRBJ1-5; tentatively, D is TRBD1 (6 bases). V was cut by 7 bases and J by 4 bases, with 20 bases left in between. The germline CDR1 and CDR2 sequences are MNHEY and SMNVEV (reference sequence). The CDR3 is 16 residues long. The CDR3 coding sequence is TGTGCCAGCACCCAGTATTTCGGACAGTCTAATCAGCCCCAGCATTTT. Translated, it gives CASTQYFGQSNQPQHF.